The T cell receptor (delta chain) under discussion was sequenced for a study of Vδ1+ human thymocytes. Study-wide findings and caveats: Thymic TRG and TRD repertoires appeared highly polyclonal, with Gaussian CDR3 length distributions. Bulk repertoire data may be misinterpreted because of unexpected Vdelta2 sequences. Around a fifth of thymic delta-chain sequences were Vdelta2, with few Vdelta3, unlike blood Vdelta1+ controls.

The CDR3 is made up of 20 amino acids. Germline CDR1 reads TSWWSYY; CDR2 reads QGS. The V segment lost 2 bases and the J segment 7 bases; nucleotides outside the gene matches: 20. As concerns this clone: Its antigen is not known.

Sequences come from RNA converted to cDNA by reverse transcription. The CDR3 regions were amplified by multiplex PCR from V-gene primers to a constant-region primer. TCRdb re-called clones from the multiplex PCR reads via CATT. Of just under 55,000 delta-chain clones in the sample, 15% were seen once. After alphabeta T cell depletion, CD3+ Vdelta1+ Vdelta2- thymocytes were sorted. Material for sequencing was Vdelta1+ gamma-delta thymocytes from the thymus. Subset given: FACS-sorted CD3+ TCRalphabeta- TCRVdelta1+ TCRVdelta2- thymocytes. The rearrangement links TRDV1 to TRDJ1; TRDD3 matches 12 bases. The TCR comes from a boy less than two years old who had congenital heart surgery. The CDR3 DNA reads TGTGCTCTTGGGGAAGCCAGGTCGGATAACGCTGGGGGATACGCGGCTAAACTCATCTTT. This codes for CALGEARSDNAGGYAAKLIF.